This T cell receptor beta chain derives from a study of vaccination effects on CD4 cells after COVID-19. Viral peptide pools were used in the ViraFEST assay to expand antigen-specific CD4+ T cells, and sequencing came afterward. Subsequent to 10 days of culture, CD4+ T cells were isolated. Vaccinees lacked prior SARS-CoV-2 infection and tested negative for nucleocapsid antibodies. Concerning this clone itself: Its specificity is not known.

Using immunoSEQ multiplex PCR, the repertoire was profiled, and TCRdb retains in-frame clones only, with some absent. The top ten hold 20% to 25% of the sample, which has fewer than 40,000 clones, 55% to 75% seen once. The V segment lost 1 base and the J segment 2 bases; nucleotides outside the gene matches: 8. CDR1 and CDR2 (germline): MDHEN, SYDVKM. The CDR3 is 17 residues long. The receptor was isolated from a human donor who received a COVID-19 vaccine. The sequencing used CD4+ T cells from PBMCs cultured with SARS-CoV-2 spike peptides, collected before COVID-19 vaccination. The genes are TRBV28 and TRBJ1-3; the match to TRBD1 covers 7 bases. The CDR3 coding sequence is TGTGCCAGCAGTTTATTGGGGGACAGCCCTACTGGAAACACCATATATTTT. It yields the protein CASSLLGDSPTGNTIYF.